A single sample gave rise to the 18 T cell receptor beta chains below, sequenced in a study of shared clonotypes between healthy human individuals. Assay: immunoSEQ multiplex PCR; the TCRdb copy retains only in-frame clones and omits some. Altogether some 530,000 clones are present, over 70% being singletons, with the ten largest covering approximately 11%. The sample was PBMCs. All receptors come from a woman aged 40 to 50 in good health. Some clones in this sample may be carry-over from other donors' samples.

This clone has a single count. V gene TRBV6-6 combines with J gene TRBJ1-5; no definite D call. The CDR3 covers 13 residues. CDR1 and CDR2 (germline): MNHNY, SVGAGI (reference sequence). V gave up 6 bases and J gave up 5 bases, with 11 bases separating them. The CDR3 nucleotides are TGTGCCAGCAGCCGGACGGGTTATCAGCCCCAGCATTTT. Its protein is CASSRTGYQPQHF.

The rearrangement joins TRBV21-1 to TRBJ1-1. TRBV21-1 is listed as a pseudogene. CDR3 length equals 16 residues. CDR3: CASSKARRQMNTEAFF. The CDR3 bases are TGTGCCAGCAGCAAAGCGCGGAGACAAATGAACACTGAAGCTTTCTTT.

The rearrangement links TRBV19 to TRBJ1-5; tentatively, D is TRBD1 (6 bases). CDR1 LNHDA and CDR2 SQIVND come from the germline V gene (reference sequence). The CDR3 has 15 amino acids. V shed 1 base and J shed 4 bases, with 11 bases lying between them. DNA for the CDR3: TGTGCCAGTAGTATAGCAGGGGTGCGAAATCAGCCCCAGCATTTT. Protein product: CASSIAGVRNQPQHF.

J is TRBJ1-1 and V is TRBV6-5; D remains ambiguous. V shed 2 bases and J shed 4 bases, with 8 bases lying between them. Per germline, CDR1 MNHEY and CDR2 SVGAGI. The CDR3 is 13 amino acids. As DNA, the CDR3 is TGTGCCAGCAGTTACCAGAGCTTCACTGAAGCTTTCTTT. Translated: CASSYQSFTEAFF.

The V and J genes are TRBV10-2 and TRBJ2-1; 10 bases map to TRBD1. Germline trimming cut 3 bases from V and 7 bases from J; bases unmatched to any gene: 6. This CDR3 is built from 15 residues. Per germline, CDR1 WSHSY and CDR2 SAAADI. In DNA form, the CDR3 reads TGCGCCAGCAGTGAATGGGACAGGGGAAGGAATGAGCAGTTCTTC. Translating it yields CASSEWDRGRNEQFF.

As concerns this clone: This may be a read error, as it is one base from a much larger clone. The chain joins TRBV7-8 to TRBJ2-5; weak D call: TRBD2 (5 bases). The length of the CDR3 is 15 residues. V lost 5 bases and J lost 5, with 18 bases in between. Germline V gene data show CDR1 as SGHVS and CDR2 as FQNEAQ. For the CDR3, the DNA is TGTGCCAGCAGCCCAAGGCCCGGGGAAACTGAGACCCAGTACTTC. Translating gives CASSPRPGETETQYF.

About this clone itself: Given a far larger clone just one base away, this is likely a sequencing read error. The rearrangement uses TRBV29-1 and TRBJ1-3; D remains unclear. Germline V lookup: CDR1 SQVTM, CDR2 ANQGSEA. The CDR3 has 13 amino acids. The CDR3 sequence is CSGGRADGNTTYF. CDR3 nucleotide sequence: TGCAGCGGTGGTAGGGCAGACGGAAACACCACATATTTT.

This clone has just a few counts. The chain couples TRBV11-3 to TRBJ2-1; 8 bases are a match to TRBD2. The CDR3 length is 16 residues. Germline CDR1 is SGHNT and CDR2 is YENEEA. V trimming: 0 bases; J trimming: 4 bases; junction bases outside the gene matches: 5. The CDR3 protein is CASSLEAGVGYNEQFF. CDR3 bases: TGTGCCAGCAGCTTAGAAGCGGGAGTGGGTTACAATGAGCAGTTCTTC.

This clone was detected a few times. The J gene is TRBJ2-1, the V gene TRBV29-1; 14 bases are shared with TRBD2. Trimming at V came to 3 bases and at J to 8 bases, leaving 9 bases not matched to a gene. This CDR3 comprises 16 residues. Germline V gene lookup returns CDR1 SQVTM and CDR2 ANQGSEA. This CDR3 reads CSVEGGLAGGIDEQFF. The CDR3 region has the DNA TGCAGCGTTGAGGGTGGACTAGCGGGAGGAATCGATGAGCAGTTCTTC.

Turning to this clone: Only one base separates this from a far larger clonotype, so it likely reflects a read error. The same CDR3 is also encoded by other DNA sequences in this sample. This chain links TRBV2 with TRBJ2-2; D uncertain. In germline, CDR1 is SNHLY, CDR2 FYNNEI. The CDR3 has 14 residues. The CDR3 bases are TGTGCAAGCTTCTTGTCCCGGGACACCGGGGAGCTGTTTTTT. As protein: CASFLSRDTGELFF.

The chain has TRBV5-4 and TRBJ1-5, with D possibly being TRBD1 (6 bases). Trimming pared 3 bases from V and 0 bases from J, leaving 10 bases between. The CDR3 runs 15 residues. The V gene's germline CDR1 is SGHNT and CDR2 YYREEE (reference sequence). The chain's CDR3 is CASSSQGYSNQPQHF. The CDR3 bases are TGTGCCAGCAGCTCTCAGGGGTATAGCAATCAGCCCCAGCATTTT.

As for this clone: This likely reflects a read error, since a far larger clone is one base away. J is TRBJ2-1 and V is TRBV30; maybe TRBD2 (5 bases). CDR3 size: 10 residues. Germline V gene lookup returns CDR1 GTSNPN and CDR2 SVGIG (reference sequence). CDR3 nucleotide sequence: TGTGCCGGGAGTAGTAATGAGCAGTTCTTC. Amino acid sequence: CAGSSNEQFF.

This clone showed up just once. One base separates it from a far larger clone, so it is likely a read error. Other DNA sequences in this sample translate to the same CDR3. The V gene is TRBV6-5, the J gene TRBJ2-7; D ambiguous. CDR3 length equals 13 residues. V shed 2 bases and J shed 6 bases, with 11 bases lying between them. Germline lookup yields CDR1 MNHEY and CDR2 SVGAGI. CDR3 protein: CASSYPPTGEQYF. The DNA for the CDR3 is TGTGCCAGCAGTTACCCCCCTACTGGCGAGCAGTACTTC.

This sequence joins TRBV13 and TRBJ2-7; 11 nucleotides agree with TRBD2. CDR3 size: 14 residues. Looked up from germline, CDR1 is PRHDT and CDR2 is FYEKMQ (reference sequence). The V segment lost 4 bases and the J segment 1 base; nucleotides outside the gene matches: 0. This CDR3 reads CASSWTSGSYEQYF. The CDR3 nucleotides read TGTGCCAGCAGCTGGACTAGCGGGTCCTACGAGCAGTACTTC.

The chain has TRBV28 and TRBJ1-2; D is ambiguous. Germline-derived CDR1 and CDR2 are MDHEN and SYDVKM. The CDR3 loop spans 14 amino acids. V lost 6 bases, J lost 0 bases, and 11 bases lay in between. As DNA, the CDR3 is TGTGCCAGCAGCCTAGCTCAGACTAACTATGGCTACACCTTC. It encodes CASSLAQTNYGYTF.

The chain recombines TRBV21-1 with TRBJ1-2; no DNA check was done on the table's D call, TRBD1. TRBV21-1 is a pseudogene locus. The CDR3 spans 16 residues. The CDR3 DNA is TGTGCCAGCAGCAAAGAGGACAGGGAGGATAACTATGGCTACACCTTC. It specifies CASSKEDREDNYGYTF.

The CDR3 nucleotides are TGTGCCAGCAGCCAGACCCCACAGGGAGGAGGCACAGATACGCAGTATTTT. It translates to CASSQTPQGGGTDTQYF. The chain combines TRBV4-2 with TRBJ2-3; D is perhaps TRBD1 or TRBD2 (6 bases each). With 3 bases removed from V and 1 base from J, the gap between germline ends came to 17 bases. The CDR3 extends over 17 amino acids. The V gene's germline CDR1 is LGHNA and CDR2 YNFKEQ.

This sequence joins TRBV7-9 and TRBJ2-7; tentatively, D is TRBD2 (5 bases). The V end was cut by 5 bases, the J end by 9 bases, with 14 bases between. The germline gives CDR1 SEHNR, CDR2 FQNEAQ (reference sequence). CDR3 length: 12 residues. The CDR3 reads CASSVTNWGQYF. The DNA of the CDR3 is TGTGCCAGCAGCGTGACTAATTGGGGGCAGTACTTC.